Only a few counts were recorded for the clone carrying this T cell receptor (beta chain). The antigen remains undetermined. This record belongs to a study of cytomegalovirus exposure and HLA in healthy donors. General observations from the study: The study put 160 or so TCR beta chains on its list as cytomegalovirus-associated. Earlier analysis found most TCR beta V segments productive about 90% or about 30% of the time.

All the people who gave samples were healthy bone marrow donors. 60 Vbeta and 13 Jbeta primers were used in PCR. Assay: immunoSEQ multiplex PCR; the TCRdb copy retains only in-frame clones and omits some. The sample consists of approximately 200,000 clones, roughly 84% of them appearing once. Sequencing input: PBMCs. The receptor's source is a boy between 10 and 17 years old in good health and CMV-seronegative.

CDR3 in DNA: TGCGCCAGCAGCCAAGGCCGGGGGTCTGGGGCCAACGTCCTGACTTTC. It translates to CASSQGRGSGANVLTF. The rearrangement joins TRBV4-3 to TRBJ2-6; maybe TRBD2 (6 bases). This CDR3 is 16 amino acids long. Germline V lookup: CDR1 LGHNA, CDR2 YSLEER. Deletions cut 1 base from V and 1 base from J, with 8 bases between.